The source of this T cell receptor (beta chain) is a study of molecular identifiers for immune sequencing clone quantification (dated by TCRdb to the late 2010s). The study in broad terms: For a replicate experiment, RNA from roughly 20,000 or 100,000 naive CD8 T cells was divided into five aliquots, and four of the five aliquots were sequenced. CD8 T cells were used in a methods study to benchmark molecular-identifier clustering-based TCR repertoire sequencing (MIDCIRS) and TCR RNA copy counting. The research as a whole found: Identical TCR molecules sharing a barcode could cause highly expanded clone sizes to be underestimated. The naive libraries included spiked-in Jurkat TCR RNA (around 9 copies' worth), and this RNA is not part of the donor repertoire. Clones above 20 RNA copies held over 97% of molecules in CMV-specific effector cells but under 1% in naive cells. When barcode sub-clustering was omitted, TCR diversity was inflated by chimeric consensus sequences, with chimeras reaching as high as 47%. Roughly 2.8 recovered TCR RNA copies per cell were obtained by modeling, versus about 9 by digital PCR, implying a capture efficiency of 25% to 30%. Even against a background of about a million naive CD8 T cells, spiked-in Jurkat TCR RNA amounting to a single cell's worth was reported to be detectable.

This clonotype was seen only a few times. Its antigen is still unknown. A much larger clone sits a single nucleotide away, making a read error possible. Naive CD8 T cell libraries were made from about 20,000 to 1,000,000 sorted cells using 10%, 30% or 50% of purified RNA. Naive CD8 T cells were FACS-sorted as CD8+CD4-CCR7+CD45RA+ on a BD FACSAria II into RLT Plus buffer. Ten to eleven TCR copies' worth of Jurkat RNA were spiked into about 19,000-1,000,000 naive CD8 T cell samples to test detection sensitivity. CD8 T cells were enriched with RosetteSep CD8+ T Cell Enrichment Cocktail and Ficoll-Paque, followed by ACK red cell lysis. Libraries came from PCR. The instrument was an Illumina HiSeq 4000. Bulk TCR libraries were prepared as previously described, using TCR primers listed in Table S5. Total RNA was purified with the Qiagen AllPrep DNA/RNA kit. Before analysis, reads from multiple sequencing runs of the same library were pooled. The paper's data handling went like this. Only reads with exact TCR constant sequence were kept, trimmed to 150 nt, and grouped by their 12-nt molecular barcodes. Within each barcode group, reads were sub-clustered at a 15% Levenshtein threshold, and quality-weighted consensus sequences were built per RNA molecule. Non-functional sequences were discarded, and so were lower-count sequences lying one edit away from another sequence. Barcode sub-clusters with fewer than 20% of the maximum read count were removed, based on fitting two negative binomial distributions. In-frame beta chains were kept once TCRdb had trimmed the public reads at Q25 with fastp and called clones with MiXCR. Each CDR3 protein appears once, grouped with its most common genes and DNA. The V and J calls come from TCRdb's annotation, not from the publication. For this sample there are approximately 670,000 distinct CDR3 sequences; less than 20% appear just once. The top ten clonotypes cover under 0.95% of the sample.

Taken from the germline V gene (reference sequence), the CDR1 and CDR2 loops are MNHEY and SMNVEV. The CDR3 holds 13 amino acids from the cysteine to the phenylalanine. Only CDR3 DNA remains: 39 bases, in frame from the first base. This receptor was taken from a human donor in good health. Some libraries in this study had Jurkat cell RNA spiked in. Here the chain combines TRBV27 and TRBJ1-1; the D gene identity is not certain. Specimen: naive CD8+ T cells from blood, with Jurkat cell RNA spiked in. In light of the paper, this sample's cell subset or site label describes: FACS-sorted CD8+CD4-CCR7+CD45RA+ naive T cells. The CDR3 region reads CASSFGRFTGAFF. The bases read TGTGCCAGCAGTTTTGGGAGATTCACTGGAGCTTTCTTT.